This TCR beta chain was found in a study of T-cell memory formation after mild COVID-19. About the study: TCR clustering was largely donor specific. Study-wide points: Pre-infection memory harbored some responding clones, suggesting cross-reactive memory joined. SARS-CoV-2 specificity was not confirmed for second-wave clones peaking on day 37. Clones shrinking from day 15 to 85 showed even CD4/CD8 mixes; later expanders tilted CD4+.

The V gene lost 6 bases and the J gene lost 6 bases, with 15 bases spanning the gap. Germline V CDR1 and CDR2: DFQATT, SNEGSKA (reference sequence). CDR3 length equals 12 residues. MiXCR was run by TCRdb on the 5' RACE reads, yielding one entry per CDR3 protein. Among about 290,000 distinct CDR3 sequences listed, about 16% were seen once. This clonotype was counted ten times or more. As yet, its antigen is unknown. The receptor's source is a young man who had mild COVID-19 (a few samples of this study predate the infection). Cell type and time point are not known. The genes are TRBV20-1 and TRBJ2-7; possible D gene TRBD1, 5 bases. Sequencing was carried out using PBMCs or a T cell subset sorted from them (not recorded which). The CDR3 loop reads CSAVPHRLEQYF. For the CDR3, the DNA is TGCAGTGCCGTACCCCACAGGCTCGAGCAGTACTTC.